This T cell receptor (beta chain) was captured in a study of T cell changes during pregnancy in multiple sclerosis. The count of this clone is one. The table came from immunoSEQ multiplex PCR; TCRdb's copy has only in-frame clones and leaves some out. Of 80,000 to 100,000 clones listed, 90% are singletons. The trim removed 3 bases at V and 7 bases at J, leaving 3 bases unmatched. CDR3 length equals 12 residues. From germline, CDR1 is SGHAT and CDR2 FQNNGV. Sequenced material: peripheral blood, taken in the second trimester of pregnancy. This TCR came from a female donor in good health, enrolled as a control in a pregnancy study. V is TRBV11-2 and J is TRBJ2-7; TRBD2 agrees at 7 bases. The CDR3 loop reads CASSFISGEQYF. Here the CDR3 DNA reads TGTGCCAGCAGCTTCATTAGCGGGGAGCAGTACTTC.